The entry that follows covers one TCR beta chain sequence. The antigen remains unidentified. A junction end diverges from the germline sequence, so it may reflect a read error. The data are from a study of T cell repertoires in cytomegalovirus infection. Study context: CMV infection together with matching HLA type was indicated by public TCR beta signatures.

Germline values: CDR1 DFQATT, CDR2 SNEGSKA (reference sequence). The CDR3 loop spans 18 amino acids. Points from the study as a whole: What dominated the ex vivo response were HLA-C-restricted CMV-specific TCR beta clonotypes. The cumulative frequency of public TCR beta families identified carriers of CMV plus the relevant HLA.

Using its own MiXCR run on the reads, TCRdb lists one record per CDR3 protein. The sample has a few hundred thousand distinct CDR3 sequences, 15% to 20% seen once. This TCR was sampled from a human donor in good health (CMV status not recorded). Some clones in this sample may be carry-over from other donors' samples. The sample was PBMCs. The chain carries TRBV20-1 and TRBJ2-4; 8 positions match TRBD2. CDR3 residues: CSASRFGGEEIAKNIRYF. The CDR3 DNA is TGCAGTGCTAGTCGGTTCGGGGGGGAGGAAATAGCCAAAAACATTCGGTACTTC.